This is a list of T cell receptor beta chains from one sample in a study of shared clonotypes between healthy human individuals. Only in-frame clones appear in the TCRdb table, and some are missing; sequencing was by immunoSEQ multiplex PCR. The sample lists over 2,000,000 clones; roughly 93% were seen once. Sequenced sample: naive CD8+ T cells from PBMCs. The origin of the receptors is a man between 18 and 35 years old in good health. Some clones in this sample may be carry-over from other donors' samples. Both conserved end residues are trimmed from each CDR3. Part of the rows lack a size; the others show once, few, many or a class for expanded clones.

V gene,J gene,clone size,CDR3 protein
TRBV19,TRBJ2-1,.,ASSRGSGNNNEQF
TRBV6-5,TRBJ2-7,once,ASSSGAHEQY
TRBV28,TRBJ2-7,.,ASTPGGVYEQY
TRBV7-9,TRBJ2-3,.,ASINRDRESDTQY
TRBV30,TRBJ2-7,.,AWSVGTALYEQY
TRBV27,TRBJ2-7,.,ASSKGTSGREQY
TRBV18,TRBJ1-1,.,ASSPPGGLHTEAF
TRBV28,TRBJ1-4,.,ASGSLGGLKPTNEKLF
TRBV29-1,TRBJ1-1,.,SVEEAGQVLVRAF
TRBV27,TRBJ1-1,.,ASSRRQGGRDTEAF
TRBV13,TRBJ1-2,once,ASSLAAYGYT
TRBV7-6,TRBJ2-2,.,ASSRLIPGTDTGELF
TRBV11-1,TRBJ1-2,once,ASSRDRGRVGYT
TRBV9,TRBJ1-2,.,ASSAGQGAFDGYT
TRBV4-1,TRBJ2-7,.,ASSPTRGGSSYEQY
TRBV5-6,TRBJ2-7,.,ASSPRNAGGQY
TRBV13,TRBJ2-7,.,ASSQGTSGRHTYEQY
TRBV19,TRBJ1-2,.,ASSTTGANYGYT
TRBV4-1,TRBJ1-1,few,ASSQSGQVDTEAF
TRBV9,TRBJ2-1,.,ASSVRQENEQF
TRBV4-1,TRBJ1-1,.,ASSQVGGTEAF
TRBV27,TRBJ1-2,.,ASSPGTEGRRFGYT
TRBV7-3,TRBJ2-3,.,ASSLTHAGSGTDTQY
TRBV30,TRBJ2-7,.,AWSVGGAKSYEQY
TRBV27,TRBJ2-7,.,ASGLGGSYEQY
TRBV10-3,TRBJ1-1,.,AISEWTGKTEAF
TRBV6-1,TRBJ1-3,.,ASSDRGPGNTIY
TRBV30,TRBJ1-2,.,ACQPGQGPTNYGYT
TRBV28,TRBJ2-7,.,ASSFADYEQY
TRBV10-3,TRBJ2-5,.,AISPGLHQETQY
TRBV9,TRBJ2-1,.,ASSVATQGPYNEQF
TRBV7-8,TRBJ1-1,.,ASSTGSHTEAF
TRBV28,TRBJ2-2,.,ASSPAPNRELF
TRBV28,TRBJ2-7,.,ASSLEGGDYEQY
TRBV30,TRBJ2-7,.,AWSPDPYEQY
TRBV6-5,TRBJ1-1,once,ASSYRTGGGTEAF
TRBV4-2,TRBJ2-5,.,ASSQPGLAGSETQY
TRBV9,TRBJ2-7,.,ASSVEGLAGGPSYEQY
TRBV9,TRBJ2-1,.,ASSVSGRASSYNEQF
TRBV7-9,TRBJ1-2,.,ASSQQGDGYT
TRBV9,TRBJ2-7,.,ASSVGPGPTYEQY
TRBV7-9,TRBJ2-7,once,ASSPLWEQY
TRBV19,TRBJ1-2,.,ASSSTGLFYGYT
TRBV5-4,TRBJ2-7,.,ASSLGTSEYEQY
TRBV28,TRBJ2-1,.,ATNTLAGVTYNEQF
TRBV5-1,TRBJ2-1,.,ASSGSGRANYEQF
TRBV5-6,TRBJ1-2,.,ASSLEHYRGRDYGYT
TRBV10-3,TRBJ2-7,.,AISETKRRGAYEQY
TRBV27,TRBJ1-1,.,ASSWHRGGAEAF
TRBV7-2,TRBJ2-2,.,ASSPPRDRVFPGELF
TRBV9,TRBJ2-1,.,ASSGAEGGYNEQF
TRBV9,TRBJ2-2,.,ASSGGSGTGELF
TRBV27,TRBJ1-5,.,ASSNIGLGQGGGQPQH